A selection of T cell receptor beta chains follows, all from one sample in a study of cytomegalovirus exposure and HLA in healthy donors. Sequencing was performed with immunoSEQ multiplex PCR; in TCRdb, only in-frame clones are kept and a portion is missing. Seen here are 170,000 or so clones, roughly 79% observed once, and the top ten hold 2.9%. Sequencing used PBMCs. The receptors originated from a male donor in good health and CMV-seronegative. Both conserved end residues are part of each CDR3. D genes are given only for firm matches. The size of a clone is reported for some rows only, either as once, few or many, or as a class for expanded clones.

cdr3_aa | cdr3_nt | d_call | j_call | clone_size | v_call
CASSHELPGLAGNEQFF | TGTGCCAGCAGCCACGAGTTGCCGGGACTAGCAGGTAATGAGCAGTTCTTC | TRBD2 | TRBJ2-1 | - | TRBV28
CASSQDLQGVGYTF | TGCGCCAGCAGCCAAGATTTACAGGGGGTTGGCTACACCTTC | TRBD1 | TRBJ1-2 | - | TRBV4-3
CASSSGTAGYSPLHF | TGTGCCAGCAGTAGCGGGACGGCAGGGTATTCACCCCTCCACTTT | - | TRBJ1-6 | - | TRBV2
CASSRDRPETQYF | TGTGCCAGCAGCCGGGACAGGCCAGAGACCCAGTACTTC | TRBD1 | TRBJ2-5 | few | TRBV28
CAISIASGRGNEQFF | TGTGCCATCAGTATAGCTAGCGGGAGGGGCAATGAGCAGTTCTTC | TRBD2 | TRBJ2-1 | once | TRBV10-3
CASSPRLAGYSYEQYF | TGTGCCAGTAGTCCCCGACTAGCGGGGTACTCCTACGAGCAGTACTTC | TRBD2 | TRBJ2-7 | - | TRBV19
CASRPESSGNTIYF | TGTGCCAGCCGACCGGAGAGCTCTGGAAACACCATATATTTT | - | TRBJ1-3 | - | TRBV28
CAWSHGTEAFF | TGTGCCTGGAGTCACGGGACAGAAGCTTTCTTT | - | TRBJ1-1 | - | TRBV30
CASRVPGQGYEQFF | TGTGCCAGCCGAGTCCCGGGACAGGGGTATGAGCAGTTCTTC | TRBD1 | TRBJ2-1 | - | TRBV2
CASSYREYQPQHF | TGTGCCAGCAGTTACAGGGAGTATCAGCCCCAGCATTTT | - | TRBJ1-5 | - | TRBV6-5
CASSVAFGGGGRGSYNEQFF | TGTGCCAGCAGCGTAGCGTTTGGGGGAGGCGGGAGGGGCTCCTACAATGAGCAGTTCTTC | TRBD2 | TRBJ2-1 | - | TRBV9
CASVTQGNEQFF | TGTGCCAGCGTTACCCAGGGAAATGAGCAGTTCTTC | - | TRBJ2-1 | - | TRBV6-6